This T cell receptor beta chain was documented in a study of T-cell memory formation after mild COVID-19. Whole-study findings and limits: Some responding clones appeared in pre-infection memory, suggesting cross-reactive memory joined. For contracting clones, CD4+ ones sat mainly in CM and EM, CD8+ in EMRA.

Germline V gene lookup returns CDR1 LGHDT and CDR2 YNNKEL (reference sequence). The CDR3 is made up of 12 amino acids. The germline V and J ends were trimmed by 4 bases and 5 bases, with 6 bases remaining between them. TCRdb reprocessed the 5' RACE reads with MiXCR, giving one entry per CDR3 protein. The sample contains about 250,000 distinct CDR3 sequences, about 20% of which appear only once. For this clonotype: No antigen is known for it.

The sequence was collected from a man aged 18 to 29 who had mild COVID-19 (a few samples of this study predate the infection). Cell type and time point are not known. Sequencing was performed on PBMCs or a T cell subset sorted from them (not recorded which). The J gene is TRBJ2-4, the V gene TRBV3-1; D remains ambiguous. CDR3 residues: CASSPRENIQYF. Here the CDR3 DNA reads TGTGCCAGCAGCCCCAGAGAAAACATTCAGTACTTC. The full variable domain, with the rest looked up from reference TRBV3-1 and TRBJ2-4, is DTAVSQTPKYLVTQMGNDKSIKCEQNLGHDTMYWYKQDSKKFLKIMFSYNNKELIINETVPNRFSPKSPDKAHLNLHINSLELGDSAVYFCASSPRENIQYFGAGTRLSVL.